These T cell receptor beta chains were read from a single sample in a study of beta chain features in type 1 diabetes. The data were produced by immunoSEQ multiplex PCR, yet TCRdb's version contains in-frame clones alone and is incomplete. The table shows roughly 370,000 clones, with 14% occurring only once. The sample consisted of naive CD4+ T cells from blood. These receptor sequences come from a man aged 25 to 45 in good health. CDR3s leave out the opening cysteine and the closing phenylalanine or tryptophan. Part of the rows lack a size; the others show once, few, many or a class for expanded clones.

TRBV14,10,many,ASSQDRGHEY
TRBV20-1,9,few,SASSGYEQY
TRBV6-6,13,-,ASSSTSGTRGTQY
TRBV29-1,11,few,SVGEFPGNTIY
TRBV19,13,few,ASYNRQGGGQPQH
TRBV27,12,-,ASSTRQGGYGYT
TRBV4-1,13,few,ASSQDRRGDYEQY
TRBV14,13,few,ASSQVPASRETQY
TRBV29-1,13,-,SVENGVTDGTLAF
TRBV11-2,13,-,ASSPSAGGSYEQY
TRBV21-1,11,many,ASRRQNENIQY
TRBV6-1,11,-,ASSTGGNQPQH
TRBV27,9,few,ASRREGVQF
TRBV5-4,11,few,ASSAGVNTEAF
TRBV5-4,14,few,ASSRSSGTIHNEQF
TRBV5-4,13,few,ASSFIPQGYNEQF
TRBV11-2,11,-,ASSPDRLAGAG
TRBV5-1,12,-,ASSLDSLSYEQY
TRBV15,9,-,ATSRDFGYT
TRBV6-1,13,-,ASSEATRAVYGYT
TRBV7-3,12,-,ASSLGPGNTEAF
TRBV25-1,12,few,ASSVTGVGETQY
TRBV4-3,14,few,ASSQLVTSYSYEQY
TRBV14,13,-,ASSSMAATNEKLF
TRBV15,14,many,ATSSPGRGATDTQY
TRBV30,8,few,AWSETGYT
TRBV29-1,11,few,SVDRSGNTEAF
TRBV2,13,-,ASRGTTRSYNEQF
TRBV5-6,11,-,ASSLKATDTQY
TRBV6-1,14,-,ASSEGRRLGNTEAF
TRBV2,11,few,ASIRELNTEAF
TRBV7-9,10,-,ASSLGLETQY
TRBV29-1,13,few,SVEGLAGHRETQY